This T cell receptor beta chain was sequenced for a study of cytomegalovirus exposure and HLA in healthy donors (TCRdb year 2017). Regarding the complete study: According to an earlier analysis of several hundred of the donors, about 179 million T cells yielded some 120 million unique TCR beta sequences and 276 Gb of sequence data. A later genetic analysis used genome-wide SNP genotypes for about 60% of the 666 donors, treating that subset as a discovery cohort. On average, roughly 240,000 unique TCR beta nucleotide sequences were sequenced per donor among a few hundred genotyped donors of the cohort, with 15% to 20% of those sequences being non-productive. Of the approximately 400 genotyped donors, about 80% fell in the genetic ancestry cluster associated with self-reported Caucasian donors. An earlier analysis of fewer than 750 of the donors used high-throughput TCR beta sequencing to judge whether each TCR beta V gene segment behaved as functional or pseudogenic. The study profiled the T cell repertoires of fewer than 850 subjects by immunosequencing and related them to cytomegalovirus serostatus. Because of strong linkage in the cohort, four to six DR-DQ haplotypes were treated as single units for association and clustering. All discovery cohort repertoires had been generated using a single sequencing platform. Around 300 gigabases of sequencing data and tens of millions of unique TCR sequences were included in an early release covering about 700 HLA-typed donors. The later analysis used no new phenotypic data to find candidate immune exposures, relying instead on TCR beta sequences and their occurrence across donors. Donor age, sex, ethnicity and CMV serostatus were compiled together with the repertoire data. The study aimed to test whether cataloging public T cell receptors could reveal signatures of past pathogen exposure. A later analysis re-examined previously published TCR beta repertoires from more than 600 donors and added high-resolution HLA genotyping to investigate patterns of TCR occurrence. In addition to the first cohort of approximately 650 subjects, a separate validation cohort of 100 to 150 different subjects was used. Both class I and class II loci were covered by HLA typing, at four-digit resolution. Typing coverage differed by locus: A, B, C, DRB1 and DQB1 were typed in roughly 620-630 donors, DQA1 in 522, DPA1 in 600 to 610, and DPB1 in 450 to 490. To predict cytomegalovirus infection status, the study combined high-throughput TCR immunosequencing, statistical association of individual TCRs with disease status, and machine learning.

Study-wide findings and limitations: According to the authors, the approach could potentially be generalized to other disease states and immunological phenotypes. HLA typing was unavailable for some donors at each locus, so association tests used only the typed subset. Broadly in line with IMGT annotations, most TCR beta V segments showed up in productive rearrangements about 87% or about 30% of the time in an earlier analysis of several hundred of the donors. Several of the top co-occurrence clusters appeared to be linked to parvovirus B19, influenza, CMV and Epstein-Barr virus, according to a later analysis. Across donors, most TCR sequences were observed very rarely, whereas some public TCRs were present in many individuals. Only TCR beta chains were sequenced in this cohort, and the absence of alpha or paired-chain data limited detectable features. In a later analysis, HLA-associated TCR beta chains were found to be more clonally expanded and to have lower generation probabilities than equally common non-associated chains. A cluster of highly shared sequence variants was judged likely to be a technical artifact of the sequencing pipeline. A later genetic analysis associated a missense DCLRE1C variant with V-gene and J-gene trimming of TCR beta chains, and an independent cohort replicated the association. At a false discovery rate of 0.05, a later analysis linked about 16,000 TCR beta sequences to specific HLA alleles. A further reported finding was that TCR beta sequences accurately predicted the HLA-A and HLA-B alleles for most subjects in the first cohort. In vitro tests confirmed that a few of the cytomegalovirus-associated TCR beta chains recognize cytomegalovirus antigens. The study listed 150 to 200 TCR beta chains as associated with cytomegalovirus. A later analysis found that TCR association rates varied across HLA loci, with DRB1 alleles showing the most associated TCRs and HLA-C alleles the fewest. The 87-base-pair reads could not distinguish some IMGT-functional V segments, including TRBV6-2 and TRBV6-3, so those segments were excluded. When HLA alleles, especially DR and DQ, strongly co-occurred, TCR associations were difficult to assign to individual alleles. CMV serostatus was the only immune exposure information available for the cohort. According to a later analysis, most CMV-associated TCR beta chains appeared to be HLA-restricted, and the HLA associations seemed to be driven largely by CMV exposure. Because counts were too low, 15 or so rarely observed V segments, including chromosome 9 orphons, were excluded from the earlier analysis of around 590 of the donors. In both the original and validation cohorts, the classifier was reported to diagnose cytomegalovirus status with high specificity and sensitivity. Presence/absence analyses assumed roughly uniform sequencing depth across donors, an assumption that may not hold. Correlated functional status among segregating V segments might reflect linkage disequilibrium, but an unknown experimental factor could not be ruled out. A later genetic analysis reported fewer N-insertions in productive TCRs among donors in an Asian-associated ancestry cluster than the roughly 700-donor mean.

Including the terminal cysteine and phenylalanine, the CDR3 comprises 14 residues. The only DNA kept is the CDR3, 42 bases in frame from the first base. V is shortened by 4 bases, J by 1 base, and the region joining them spans 10 bases. From a lookup of the germline V gene, CDR1 and CDR2 are SGHRS and YFSETQ. Library method: the immunoSEQ multiplex PCR assay. The multiplex PCR relied on a mix of 60 forward primers for TCR Vbeta segments and 13 reverse primers for TCR Jbeta segments. The CDR3 region of rearranged TCR beta genes was amplified from genomic DNA by a multiplex PCR assay. The amplified TCR beta libraries were sequenced on the Illumina HiSeq System as 87-base-pair reads. The published analysis was carried out like this. A later analysis counted some 80 million unique TCR beta chains across the 666 repertoires, and some 11 million of these chains were shared by at least two donors. Raw reads were error-corrected and collapsed into unique sequences by a nearest-neighbor algorithm in which closely related sequences were merged to remove PCR and sequencing errors. To assign V, D and J gene segments, CDR3 sequences were aligned to IMGT reference sequences. Each retained sequence needed at least a six-nucleotide match to both a V gene segment and a J gene segment. Rearrangements were called productive when the CDR3 lacked stop codons and stayed in frame with V and J; all others were non-productive. CDR3 was defined according to IMGT convention as the region running from the second conserved V-encoded cysteine to the conserved J-encoded phenylalanine. The earlier analysis of a few hundred of the donors excluded sequences that lacked an unambiguous match to a single V gene segment. An earlier analysis of just under 600 of the donors called V segments functional above 56.7% productive rearrangements and segregating when the between-donor standard deviation exceeded 5%. A statistical classification framework was developed to diagnose cytomegalovirus status using the catalog of TCR beta chain sequences. In a later analysis, TCR nucleotide sequences were compared against IMGT/GENE-DB human TR gene sequences so that V and J genes could be assigned. A later analysis assigned CDR3 sequences and most-parsimonious VDJ recombination scenarios with the TCRdist pipeline. In a later analysis, each TCR beta chain was defined by its CDR3 amino acid sequence together with its V-gene family, and reads lacking a unique V-gene family were excluded. To address suspected cross-contamination and a sequencing artifact, a later analysis removed approximately 600 highly shared, low-generation-probability nucleotide sequences. In a later analysis, a clonal expansion index for each public chain was calculated from normalized within-repertoire ranks of inferred template counts. In a later analysis, generation probabilities were computed with a VDJ recombination model fitted to out-of-frame rearrangements, and the resulting probabilities were checked against IGoR. In a later analysis, hypergeometric tests were used to score TCR-TCR, TCR-HLA and TCR-CMV co-occurrence, with a repertoire-size bias correction applied to TCR pairs. In a later analysis, false discovery rates were estimated by permuting HLA or CMV assignments 20 times. In a later analysis, co-occurring TCRs were grouped with DBSCAN, and TCRdist sequence similarity was added when clustering was performed within HLA-allele-positive subsets. Co-occurrence clustering excluded repertoires with fewer than 30,000 or more than 120,000 public chains, plus five with anomalous nucleotide sharing. TCRdb stores this immuneACCESS table with in-frame sequences only. Part of the clones is absent; in the studies checked, under half of the shortfall reflects unresolved V genes, and no reason is known for the rest. V and J calls and clone size follow that table, whereas D and trimming were derived from the DNA. The sample table shows 200,000 to 250,000 clones, and 70% to 80% are seen once. In total, the top ten clones hold around a sixth of the sample.

The cohort consisted of 650 to 850 healthy bone marrow donors. At the time of sampling, all cohort members were nominally healthy, though unrecorded immune exposures were likely present. The donor tested CMV seronegative, placing the donor among the 350 or so seronegative members of the cohort. Every donor gave a peripheral blood sample, and the peripheral blood mononuclear cells from that sample were used for TCR beta sequencing. Genomic DNA was extracted from the blood cell samples with the Qiagen DNeasy Blood Extraction Kit. To note about this clone: Its antigen remains unidentified. No qualities accompany the bases; no much larger clone lies one base away.

The chain links TRBV5-1 with TRBJ2-3; the D segment cannot be called with confidence. The sample consisted of PBMCs. This receptor was identified in a man aged 40-49 years in good health and CMV-seronegative. The nucleotides are TGCGCCAGCAGCAAAGTAGTGGGCACAGATACGCAGTATTTT. Its protein product is CASSKVVGTDTQYF.